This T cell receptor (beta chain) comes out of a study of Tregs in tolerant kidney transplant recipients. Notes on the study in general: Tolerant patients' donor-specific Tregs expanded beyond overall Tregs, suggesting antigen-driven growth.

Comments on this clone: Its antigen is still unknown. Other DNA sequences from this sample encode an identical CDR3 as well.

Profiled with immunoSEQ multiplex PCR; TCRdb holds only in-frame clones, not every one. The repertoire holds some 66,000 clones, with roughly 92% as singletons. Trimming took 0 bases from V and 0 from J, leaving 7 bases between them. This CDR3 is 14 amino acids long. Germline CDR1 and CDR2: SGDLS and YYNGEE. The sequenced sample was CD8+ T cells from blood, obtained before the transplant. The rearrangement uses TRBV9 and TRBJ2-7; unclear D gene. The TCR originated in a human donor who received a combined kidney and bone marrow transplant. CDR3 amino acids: CASSVGSSSYEQYF. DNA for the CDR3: TGTGCCAGCAGCGTAGGGTCCAGCTCCTACGAGCAGTACTTC.